These 14 T cell receptor beta chains were all obtained from the same sample, sequenced in a study of OX40 agonist ivuxolimab in advanced cancers. Sequencing used immunoSEQ multiplex PCR; TCRdb keeps in-frame clones, though not all of them. The table shows more than 15,000 clones, with roughly four fifths occurring only once. Sequencing was performed on CD4+ or CD8+ T cells sorted from blood, taken in a trial of the OX40 agonist ivuxolimab. These receptors all stem from an adult with an advanced solid tumor such as melanoma, head and neck, liver or kidney cancer.

This clone was recorded once. This chain joins TRBV18 and TRBJ2-7; D remains unclear. CDR1 and CDR2 from the germline V gene are KGHSH and LQKENI. This CDR3 region has 14 residues. Between the trimmed V and J ends, which lost 1 base and 4 bases, there was a span of 11 bases. This CDR3 is CASSPRGDGYEQYF. The CDR3, as DNA: TGTGCCAGCTCACCACGGGGTGACGGGTACGAGCAGTACTTC. Supplemented by reference TRBV18 and TRBJ2-7, the full variable domain reads NAGVMQNPRHLVRRRGQEARLRCSPMKGHSHVYWYRQLPEEGLKFMVYLQKENIIDESGMPKERFSAEFPKEGPSILRIQQVVRGDSAAYFCASSPRGDGYEQYFGPGTRLTVT.

This chain connects TRBV4-1 to TRBJ2-1, with 12 bases matching TRBD2. V was pared by 1 base and J by 0 bases, with 10 bases of the junction left unmatched. CDR1 and CDR2 (germline): MGHRA, YSYEKL. The CDR3 has 20 residues. CDR3: CASSQAIWLAGGSSYNEQFF. CDR3 sequence (DNA): TGCGCCAGCAGCCAAGCTATATGGCTAGCGGGAGGGAGCTCCTACAATGAGCAGTTCTTC.

This rearrangement joins TRBV5-1 to TRBJ2-7, with TRBD2 as a possible D gene (5 bases). The CDR3 is 14 residues long. Germline V gene sequence: CDR1 SGHRS, CDR2 YFSETQ. V lost 0 bases, J lost 3 bases, and 10 bases lay in between. The CDR3 reads CASSLVPGDYEQYF. The CDR3 bases are TGCGCCAGCAGCTTGGTCCCCGGGGACTACGAGCAGTACTTC.

Only one count was recorded for this clone. The CDR3 DNA reads as TGTGCCAGCAGTCCATGGACAGAGGGGGATGGCTACACCTTC. This gives the protein CASSPWTEGDGYTF. V usage is TRBV5-6 and J usage is TRBJ1-2, with D possibly matching TRBD1 (6 bases). The CDR3 totals 14 residues. CDR1 and CDR2 (germline): SGHDT, YYEEEE. Trimming removed 5 bases from V and 6 bases from J, with 17 bases in between.

The chain carries TRBV7-9 and TRBJ2-5; D call uncertain. CDR3 size: 14 residues. Trimming removed 5 bases from V and 1 base from J, with 11 bases in between. From germline, CDR1 is SEHNR and CDR2 FQNEAQ (reference sequence). CDR3 coding DNA: TGTGCCAGCAGCCCAGTCCTGGCCCAAGAGACCCAGTACTTC. It yields the protein CASSPVLAQETQYF.

This chain joins TRBV7-7 and TRBJ2-7, with 7 bases aligning to TRBD2. J gave up 3 bases and V 5 bases, and 7 bases lay outside the gene matches. There are 14 residues in the CDR3. Germline V lookup: CDR1 SSHAT, CDR2 FNYEAQ (reference sequence). In DNA form, the CDR3 reads TGTGCCAGCAGCCAGCGGGGACTATTCTACGAGCAGTACTTC. Its protein is CASSQRGLFYEQYF.

The chain carries TRBV2 and TRBJ1-1; the D is unclear. Germline V CDR1 and CDR2: SNHLY, FYNNEI. Trimming shortened V by 4 bases and J by 5 bases, and 11 bases separated the two germline ends. This CDR3 is built from 13 residues. CDR3 coding DNA: TGTGCCAGCAGTGCGTCTGGGGAGACTGAAGCTTTCTTT. It codes for CASSASGETEAFF. The variable domain in full, with the rest retrieved from reference TRBV2 and TRBJ1-1, is EPEVTQTPSHQVTQMGQEVILRCVPISNHLYFYWYRQILGQKVEFLVSFYNNEISEKSEIFDDQFSVERPDGSNFTLKIRSTKLEDSAMYFCASSASGETEAFFGQGTRLTVV.

This clone was seen only a few times. The chain is built from TRBV9 and TRBJ2-3; 9 positions agree with TRBD2. The V and J ends lost 0 bases and 2 bases, in that order; junction bases with no gene match: 7. The CDR3 contains 17 residues. Germline V gives CDR1 SGDLS, CDR2 YYNGEE. The CDR3: CASSVALLAGSTDTQYF. CDR3 nucleotide sequence: TGTGCCAGCAGCGTAGCTCTACTAGCGGGCTCCACAGATACGCAGTATTTT.

The chain combines TRBV28 with TRBJ1-1; D gene unclear. This CDR3 comprises 14 residues. With 7 bases removed from V and 0 bases from J, the gap between germline ends came to 12 bases. CDR1 and CDR2 from the germline V gene are MDHEN and SYDVKM. CDR3 sequence: CASTPEVVNTEAFF. The CDR3 coding sequence is TGTGCCAGCACTCCCGAGGTGGTGAACACTGAAGCTTTCTTT.

This sequence joins TRBV7-2 and TRBJ2-2; the D is unclear. With 1 base removed from V and 0 bases from J, the gap between germline ends came to 6 bases. This CDR3 contains 15 residues. Germline CDR1 reads SGHTA; CDR2 reads FQGNSA. The CDR3 DNA reads as TGTGCCAGCAGCTTAGACGTTTCGAACACCGGGGAGCTGTTTTTT. As protein: CASSLDVSNTGELFF.

This sequence joins TRBV4-3 and TRBJ2-3, with TRBD1 matching 8 bases. The V gene end was trimmed by 4 bases and the J gene end by 2 bases; junction bases not matched to a gene: 2. Per the germline V gene, CDR1 is LGHNA and CDR2 is YSLEER. This CDR3 spans 14 amino acids. In DNA, the CDR3 is TGCGCCAGCAGCCGGGACAGGTTCACAGATACGCAGTATTTT. It codes for CASSRDRFTDTQYF.

This chain uses TRBV11-3 with TRBJ1-5; tentative D call: TRBD1 (6 bases). This CDR3 has 19 residues. CDR1 and CDR2 from the germline V gene are SGHNT and YENEEA. V gave up 1 base and J gave up 1 base, with 20 bases separating them. CDR3 in DNA: TGTGCCAGCAGCTTAGTGGGATGGGGGCAGGGCGGAAGCAATCAGCCCCAGCATTTT. As protein: CASSLVGWGQGGSNQPQHF.

The chain employs TRBV28 and TRBJ1-1, with a tentative D call TRBD1 (6 bases). The length of the CDR3 is 16 residues. The ends were cut back, 1 base at V and 3 bases at J, with 15 bases in the middle. Germline lookup yields CDR1 MDHEN and CDR2 SYDVKM. CDR3: CASSLSGEVGYTEAFF. As DNA, the CDR3 is TGTGCCAGCAGTTTATCAGGGGAGGTTGGGTACACTGAAGCTTTCTTT.

V gene TRBV10-1 combines with J gene TRBJ1-3; tentative D call: TRBD1 (6 bases). Looked up from germline, CDR1 is WNHNN and CDR2 is SYGVQD (reference sequence). Trimming removed 6 bases from V and 6 bases from J, with 21 bases in between. This CDR3 spans 16 amino acids. CDR3 DNA sequence: TGCGCCAGCAGATGTAGAGGACAGCCGTGGGAAAACACCATATATTTT. It is translated as CASRCRGQPWENTIYF.